The T cell receptor (beta chain) described here comes from a study of cytomegalovirus exposure and HLA in healthy donors. Study results and caveats: A later analysis reportedly found that, within productive TCRs, an Asian-associated ancestry cluster had fewer N-insertions than the mean observed across the roughly 700 donors.

Vbeta (60) and Jbeta (13) primers were used in the PCR. Clones were sequenced by immunoSEQ multiplex PCR, and TCRdb holds only the in-frame ones, with some missing. The repertoire holds about 270,000 clones, with around 65% as singletons. The ends were cut back, 4 bases at V and 5 bases at J, with 3 bases in the middle. The CDR3 length is 11 residues. Per germline, CDR1 MNHEY and CDR2 SVGAGI. Concerning this clone itself: Antigen: not known.

The V gene is TRBV6-5, the J gene TRBJ2-1; D unresolved. The sample consisted of PBMCs. This receptor was obtained from a female donor in good health and CMV-seronegative. This chain's CDR3 is CASSSNNEQFF. The CDR3 region has the DNA TGTGCCAGCAGTTCAAACAATGAGCAGTTCTTC.